The 11 T cell receptor beta chains presented below share a single source sample, sequenced in a study of T cells in Graves' hyperthyroidism and ophthalmopathy. TCR beta CDR3 regions were amplified from RNA transcripts. A first-round RT-PCR of the TCR CDR3 used the HTBI primer set. Each CDR3 protein gets one entry after TCRdb re-called the multiplex PCR reads with MiXCR. The sample has roughly 560,000 distinct CDR3 sequences, 14% to 15% seen once; the top ten hold about 3.9%. Sample: blood. These receptors came from a woman between 40 and 50 years old with Graves' ophthalmopathy.

The chain recombines TRBV11-2 with TRBJ2-7; TRBD2 aligns across 11 bases. V shed 0 bases, J shed 5 bases, and the junction held 9 bases outside the gene matches. The CDR3 runs 17 residues. Per germline, CDR1 SGHAT and CDR2 FQNNGV. The CDR3 region has the DNA TGTGCCAGCAGCTTAGATGAATCACTAGCGGGAGCTAACGAGCAGTACTTC. Translation gives CASSLDESLAGANEQYF.

This clonotype appeared many times. This chain joins TRBV20-1 and TRBJ2-4; TRBD1 aligns across 10 bases. Germline V gives CDR1 DFQATT, CDR2 SNEGSKA (reference sequence). Trimming took 4 bases from V and 6 from J; bases not matched to a gene: 6. This CDR3 has 14 amino acids. The CDR3 coding sequence is TGCAGTGCTACTTCCGGGACAGGGGTAAACATTCAGTACTTC. Its translation: CSATSGTGVNIQYF.

This clonotype was counted ten times or more. The V gene is TRBV6-2 or TRBV6-3, the J gene TRBJ2-7; 12 positions match TRBD2. Trimming removed 4 bases from V and 7 bases from J; junction bases left unmatched: 8. Germline assignment: CDR1 MNHEY and CDR2 SVGEGT. The CDR3 runs to 15 residues. This CDR3 reads CASSWRLAGVGEQYF. The CDR3, as DNA: TGTGCCAGCAGTTGGAGACTAGCGGGAGTCGGGGAGCAGTACTTC.

There are many counts of this clonotype. This chain links TRBV18 with TRBJ1-5; D remains unclear. Germline V lookup: CDR1 KGHSH, CDR2 LQKENI. The V end lost 1 base, the J end lost 3 bases, and 10 bases lay between the germline ends. The CDR3 consists of 15 residues. CDR3 loop: CASSPQGFNNQPQHF. In DNA, the CDR3 is TGTGCCAGCTCACCACAGGGATTCAACAATCAGCCCCAGCATTTT. The full variable domain, its missing parts supplied by reference TRBV18 and TRBJ1-5, is NAGVMQNPRHLVRRRGQEARLRCSPMKGHSHVYWYRQLPEEGLKFMVYLQKENIIDESGMPKERFSAEFPKEGPSILRIQQVVRGDSAAYFCASSPQGFNNQPQHFGDGTRLSIL.

This clonotype has more than one count but fewer than ten. The rearrangement uses TRBV4-1 and TRBJ2-2; 14 bases align to TRBD2. V lost 5 bases, J lost 5 bases, and 4 bases stayed unmatched. Germline CDR1 MGHRA, CDR2 YSYEKL. The CDR3 covers 16 residues. The CDR3 nucleotides are TGCGCCAGCAGCAAGGGACTAGCGGGAGTAACCGGGGAGCTGTTTTTT. It specifies CASSKGLAGVTGELFF.

This clonotype has ten or more counts. This chain uses TRBV7-9 with TRBJ2-5, with D tentatively TRBD2 (6 bases). V dropped 1 base and J dropped 3 bases, with 9 bases sitting between them. The CDR3 has 14 residues. The germline gives CDR1 SEHNR, CDR2 FQNEAQ (reference sequence). CDR3 sequence: CASSLVSGEETQYF. CDR3 nucleotides: TGTGCCAGCAGCTTAGTTAGCGGTGAAGAGACCCAGTACTTC.

This clonotype came up a few times. V and J are TRBV6-2 or TRBV6-3 and TRBJ2-4, with D maybe TRBD1 (5 bases). The CDR3 loop spans 16 amino acids. Germline V gene lookup returns CDR1 MNHEY and CDR2 SVGEGT. Trimming shortened V by 6 bases and J by 0 bases, and 15 bases separated the two germline ends. The CDR3 nucleotides read TGTGCCAGCAGCGTCCAGGGTAGGCTAGCCAAAAACATTCAGTACTTC. It codes for CASSVQGRLAKNIQYF.

This clonotype was recorded many times. The chain employs TRBV12-3 or TRBV12-4 and TRBJ2-7; D gene unclear. This CDR3 is 18 amino acids long. V lost 2 bases to trimming and J lost 0 bases, with 20 bases between them. The CDR3 DNA reads as TGTGCCAGCAGTTTAATTGGCCTTGGGCAGACCTTCTCCTACGAGCAGTACTTC. Its translation: CASSLIGLGQTFSYEQYF.

This clonotype was observed at least ten times. The chain employs TRBV28 and TRBJ1-2; TRBD1 aligns across 12 bases. With 6 bases clipped from V and 5 bases from J, the junction kept 7 bases outside the gene matches. The germline CDR1 and CDR2 sequences are MDHEN and SYDVKM. The CDR3 spans 15 residues. Written as DNA, the CDR3 is TGTGCCAGCAGGAAGGGACAGGGGGCGGGATATGGCTACACCTTC. It encodes CASRKGQGAGYGYTF.

The chain combines TRBV29-1 with TRBJ2-7, with D unresolved. The length of the CDR3 is 13 residues. The V gene lost 6 bases and the J gene lost 2 bases, with 14 bases spanning the gap. Germline CDR1 reads SQVTM; CDR2 reads ANQGSEA. CDR3: CSVRRATTYEQYF. CDR3 coding DNA: TGCAGCGTCAGACGAGCCACTACCTACGAGCAGTACTTC.

This chain connects TRBV5-5 to TRBJ1-1; 10 positions match TRBD1. J lost 4 bases, V lost 5 bases, and 8 bases had no gene match. The germline CDR1 and CDR2 sequences are SGHKS and YYEKEE (reference sequence). There are 15 residues in the CDR3. CDR3 region: CASSFSGTGVTEAFF. DNA for the CDR3: TGTGCCAGCAGTTTCTCCGGGACAGGGGTCACTGAAGCTTTCTTT.